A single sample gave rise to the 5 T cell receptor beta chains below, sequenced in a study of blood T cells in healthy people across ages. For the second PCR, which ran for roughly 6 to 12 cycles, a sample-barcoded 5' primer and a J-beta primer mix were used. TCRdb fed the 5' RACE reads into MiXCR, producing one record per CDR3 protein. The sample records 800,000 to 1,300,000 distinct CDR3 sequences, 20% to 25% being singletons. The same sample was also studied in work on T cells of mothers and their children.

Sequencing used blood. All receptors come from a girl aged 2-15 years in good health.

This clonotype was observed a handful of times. This CDR3 reads CATAIGANTGELFF. The CDR3 DNA is TGTGCCACCGCCATCGGCGCGAACACCGGGGAGCTGTTTTTT. V usage is TRBV24-1 and J usage is TRBJ2-2; D gene uncertain. This CDR3 has 14 residues. Germline V gives CDR1 KGHDR, CDR2 SFDVKD. Trimming left V 9 bases short and J 0 bases short, with 10 bases between.

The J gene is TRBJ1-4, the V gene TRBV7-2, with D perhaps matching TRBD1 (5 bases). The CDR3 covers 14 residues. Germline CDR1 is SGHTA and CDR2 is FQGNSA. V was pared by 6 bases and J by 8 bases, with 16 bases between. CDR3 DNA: TGTGCCAGCAGACCTTGGGGACCACGAGAAAAACTGTTTTTT. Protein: CASRPWGPREKLFF.

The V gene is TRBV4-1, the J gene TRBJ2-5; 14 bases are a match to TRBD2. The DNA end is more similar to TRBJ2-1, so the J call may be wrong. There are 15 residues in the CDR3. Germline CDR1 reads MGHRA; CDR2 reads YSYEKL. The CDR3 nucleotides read TGCGCCAGCAGCCACCGACTAGCGGGAGGGCGGGAGCAGTTCTTC. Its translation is CASSHRLAGGREQFF.

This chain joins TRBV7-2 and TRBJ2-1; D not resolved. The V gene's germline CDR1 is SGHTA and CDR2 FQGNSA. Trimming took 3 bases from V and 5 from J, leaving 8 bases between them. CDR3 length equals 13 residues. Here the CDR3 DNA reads TGTGCCAGCAGCTTGCACCCGAACAATGAGCAGTTCTTC. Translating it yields CASSLHPNNEQFF. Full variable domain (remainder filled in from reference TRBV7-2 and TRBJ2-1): GAGVSQSPSNKVTEKGKDVELRCDPISGHTALYWYRQSLGQGLEFLIYFQGNSAPDKSGLPSDRFSAERTGGSVSTLTIQRTQQEDSAVYLCASSLHPNNEQFFGPGTRLTVL.

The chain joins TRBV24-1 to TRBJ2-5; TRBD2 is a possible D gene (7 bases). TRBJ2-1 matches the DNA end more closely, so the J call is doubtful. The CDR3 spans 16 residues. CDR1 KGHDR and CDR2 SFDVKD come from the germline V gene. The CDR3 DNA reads TGTGCCACCAGTGATTTGGATCTAGGGGGGAGGGATGAGCAGTTCTTC. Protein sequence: CATSDLDLGGRDEQFF.